These T cell receptor beta chains were read from a single sample in a study of T cell repertoires in cytomegalovirus infection. A single record per CDR3 protein comes from TCRdb applying MiXCR to the reads. The data show approximately 750,000 distinct CDR3 sequences, 35% to 45% seen once. Sequencing was done on a sample of PBMCs. The receptor set was obtained from a human donor in good health (CMV status not recorded). Some clones in this sample may be carry-over from other donors' samples. Both conserved end residues are trimmed from each CDR3.

TRBJ1-4,TRBV7-9,ASSLGTGANEKLF
TRBJ1-6,TRBV6-1,ASTLLGQTNSPLH
TRBJ2-5,TRBV15,ATSFGGETQY
TRBJ1-1,TRBV3-1,ASSQALRRKAF
TRBJ2-4,TRBV5-1,ASSPAGGQGIQY
TRBJ1-5,TRBV24-1,ATSDSGQNQPQH
TRBJ2-7,TRBV28,ASNYRRSYEQY
TRBJ2-3,TRBV12-3/TRBV12-4,ASTPQHVFTDTQY
TRBJ1-6,TRBV28,ASSLFTLREVSRSPLH
TRBJ1-6,TRBV19,ASSIDSNSPLH
TRBJ2-2,TRBV2,ASTTTVTLAGGIHGELF
TRBJ2-5,TRBV6-1,ASTLKETQY
TRBJ1-1,TRBV5-1,ASHPGGRNTEAF
TRBJ2-1,TRBV25-1,ASTMRAYNEQF
TRBJ2-3,TRBV28,ASSTTPLSGSGHTQY
TRBJ1-5,TRBV12-3/TRBV12-4,ASSWTGVGNQPQH